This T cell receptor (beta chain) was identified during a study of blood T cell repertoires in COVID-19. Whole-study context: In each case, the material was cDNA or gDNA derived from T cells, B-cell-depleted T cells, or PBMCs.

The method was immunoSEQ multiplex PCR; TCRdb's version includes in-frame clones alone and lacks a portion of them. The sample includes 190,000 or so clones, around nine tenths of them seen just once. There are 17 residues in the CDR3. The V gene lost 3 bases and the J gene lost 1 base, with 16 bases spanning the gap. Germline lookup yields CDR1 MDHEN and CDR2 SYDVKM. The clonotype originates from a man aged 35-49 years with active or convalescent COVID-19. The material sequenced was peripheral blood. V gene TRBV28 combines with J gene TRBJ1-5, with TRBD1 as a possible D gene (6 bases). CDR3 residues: CASSFPGQFASNQPQHF. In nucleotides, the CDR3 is TGTGCCAGCAGTTTCCCCGGACAGTTTGCGAGCAATCAGCCCCAGCATTTT.